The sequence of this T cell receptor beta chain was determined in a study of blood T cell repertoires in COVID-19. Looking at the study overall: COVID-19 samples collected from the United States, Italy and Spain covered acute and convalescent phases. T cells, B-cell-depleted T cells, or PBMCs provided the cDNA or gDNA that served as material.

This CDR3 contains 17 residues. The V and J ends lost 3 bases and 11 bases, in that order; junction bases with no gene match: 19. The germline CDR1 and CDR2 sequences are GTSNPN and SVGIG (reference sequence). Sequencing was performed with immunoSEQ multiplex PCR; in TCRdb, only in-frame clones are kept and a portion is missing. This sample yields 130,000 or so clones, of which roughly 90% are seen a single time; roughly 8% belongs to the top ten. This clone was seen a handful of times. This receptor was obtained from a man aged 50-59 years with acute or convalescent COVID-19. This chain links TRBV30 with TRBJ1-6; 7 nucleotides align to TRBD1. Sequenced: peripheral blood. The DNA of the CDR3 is TGTGCCTGGAGGAGGGGTCTGACACAGGGGAGCGGAACACCCCTCCACTTT. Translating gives CAWRRGLTQGSGTPLHF. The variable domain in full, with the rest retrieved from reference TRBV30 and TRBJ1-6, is SQTIHQWPATLVQPVGSPLSLECTVEGTSNPNLYWYRQAAGRGLQLLFYSVGIGQISSEVPQNLSASRPQDRQFILSSKKLLLSDSGFYLCAWRRGLTQGSGTPLHFGNGTRLTVT.